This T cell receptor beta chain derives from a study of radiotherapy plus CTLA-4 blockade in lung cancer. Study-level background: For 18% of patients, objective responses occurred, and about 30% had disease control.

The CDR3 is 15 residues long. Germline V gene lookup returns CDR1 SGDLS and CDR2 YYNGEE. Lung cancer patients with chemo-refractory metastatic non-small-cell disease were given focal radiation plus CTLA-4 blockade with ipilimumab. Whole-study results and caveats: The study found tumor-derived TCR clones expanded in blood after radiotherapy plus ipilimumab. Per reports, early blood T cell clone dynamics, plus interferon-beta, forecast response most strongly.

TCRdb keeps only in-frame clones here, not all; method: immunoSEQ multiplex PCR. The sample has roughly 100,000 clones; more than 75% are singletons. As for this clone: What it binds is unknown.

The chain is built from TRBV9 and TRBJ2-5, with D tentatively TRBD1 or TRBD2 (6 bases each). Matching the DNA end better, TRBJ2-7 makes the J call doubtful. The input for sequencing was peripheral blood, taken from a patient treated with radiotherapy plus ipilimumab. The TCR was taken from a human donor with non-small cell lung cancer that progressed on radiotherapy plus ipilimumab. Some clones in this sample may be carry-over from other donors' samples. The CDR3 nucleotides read TGTGCCAGCAGCATCAGGGGAGGTGGGGCCTACGAGCAGTACTTC. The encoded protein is CASSIRGGGAYEQYF.